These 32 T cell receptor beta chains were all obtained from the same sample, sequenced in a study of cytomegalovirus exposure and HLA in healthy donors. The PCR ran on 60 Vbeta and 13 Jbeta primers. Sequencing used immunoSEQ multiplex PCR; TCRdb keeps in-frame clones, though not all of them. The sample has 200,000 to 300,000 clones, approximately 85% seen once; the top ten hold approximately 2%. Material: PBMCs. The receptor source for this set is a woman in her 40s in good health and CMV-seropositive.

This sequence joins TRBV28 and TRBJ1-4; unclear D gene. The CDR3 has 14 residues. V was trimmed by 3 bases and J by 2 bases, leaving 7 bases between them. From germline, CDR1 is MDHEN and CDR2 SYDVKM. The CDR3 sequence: CASSFGGTNEKLFF. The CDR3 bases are TGTGCCAGCAGTTTCGGCGGCACTAATGAAAAACTGTTTTTT.

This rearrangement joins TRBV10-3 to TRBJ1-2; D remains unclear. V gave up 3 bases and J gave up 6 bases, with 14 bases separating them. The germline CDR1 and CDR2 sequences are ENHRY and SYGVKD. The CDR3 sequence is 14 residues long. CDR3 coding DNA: TGTGCCATCAGTGAAACCGTTAGGAGTGATGGCTACACCTTC. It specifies CAISETVRSDGYTF.

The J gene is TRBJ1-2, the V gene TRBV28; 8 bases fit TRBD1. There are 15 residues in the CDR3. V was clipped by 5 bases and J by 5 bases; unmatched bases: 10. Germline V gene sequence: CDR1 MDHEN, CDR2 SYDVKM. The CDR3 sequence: CASSPAGQGGYGYTF. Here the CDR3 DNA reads TGTGCCAGCAGTCCCGCCGGACAGGGTGGTTATGGCTACACCTTC.

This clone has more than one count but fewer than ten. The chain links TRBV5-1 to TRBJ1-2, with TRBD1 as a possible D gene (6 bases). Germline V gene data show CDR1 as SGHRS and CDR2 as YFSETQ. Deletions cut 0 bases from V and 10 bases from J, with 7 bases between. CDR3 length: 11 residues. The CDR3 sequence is CASSLDRAYTF. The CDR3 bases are TGCGCCAGCAGCTTGGACAGGGCCTACACCTTC. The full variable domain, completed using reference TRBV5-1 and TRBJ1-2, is KAGVTQTPRYLIKTRGQQVTLSCSPISGHRSVSWYQQTPGQGLQFLFEYFSETQRNKGNFPGRFSGRQFSNSRSEMNVSTLELGDSALYLCASSLDRAYTFGSGTRLTVV.

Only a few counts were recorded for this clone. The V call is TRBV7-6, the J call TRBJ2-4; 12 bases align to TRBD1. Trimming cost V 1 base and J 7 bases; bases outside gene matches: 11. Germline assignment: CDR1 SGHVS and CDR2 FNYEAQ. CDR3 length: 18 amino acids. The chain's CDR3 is CASSLGRDRGPQSNIQYF. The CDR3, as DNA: TGTGCCAGCAGCTTAGGTAGGGACAGGGGGCCTCAAAGTAACATTCAGTACTTC.

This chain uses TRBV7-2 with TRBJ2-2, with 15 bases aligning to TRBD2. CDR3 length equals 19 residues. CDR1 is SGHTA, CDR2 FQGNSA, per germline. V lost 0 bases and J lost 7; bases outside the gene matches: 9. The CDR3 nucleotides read TGTGCCAGCAGCTTAGCGCGGGGACTAGCGGGAGGTTGTGGCGGGGAGCTGTTTTTT. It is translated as CASSLARGLAGGCGGELFF.

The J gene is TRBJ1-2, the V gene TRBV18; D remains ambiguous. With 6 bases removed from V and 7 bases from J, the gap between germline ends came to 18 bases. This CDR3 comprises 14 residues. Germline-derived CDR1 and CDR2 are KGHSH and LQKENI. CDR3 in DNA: TGTGCCAGCTCCGACCAGCCGGGAGATCGTGGCTACACCTTC. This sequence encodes CASSDQPGDRGYTF.

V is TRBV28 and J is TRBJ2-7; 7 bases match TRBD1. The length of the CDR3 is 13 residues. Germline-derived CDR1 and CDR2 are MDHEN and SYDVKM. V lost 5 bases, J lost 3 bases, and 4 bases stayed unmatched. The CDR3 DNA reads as TGTGCCAGCAGTACGGGACAGATCTACGAGCAGTACTTC. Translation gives CASSTGQIYEQYF.

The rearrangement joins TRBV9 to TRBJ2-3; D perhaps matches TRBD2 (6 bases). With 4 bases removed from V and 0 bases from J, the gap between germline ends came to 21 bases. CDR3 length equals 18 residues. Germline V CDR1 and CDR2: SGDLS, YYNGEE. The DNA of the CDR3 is TGTGCCAGCAGCACCAGACTGGGCGGGACCTCTAGCACAGATACGCAGTATTTT. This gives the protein CASSTRLGGTSSTDTQYF.

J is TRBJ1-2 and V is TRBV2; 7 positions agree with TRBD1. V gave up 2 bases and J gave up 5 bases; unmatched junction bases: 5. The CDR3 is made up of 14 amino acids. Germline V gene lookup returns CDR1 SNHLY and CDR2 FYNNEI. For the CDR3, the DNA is TGTGCCAGCAGTGAAAGGACAGGAAGATATGGCTACACCTTC. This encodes CASSERTGRYGYTF.

The CDR3 DNA reads as TGTGCCAGTAGCGCCGGGACTAGCGGGAGGGCCGGCGGGGAGCTGTTTTTT. It encodes CASSAGTSGRAGGELFF. This chain joins TRBV19 and TRBJ2-2; TRBD2 matches at 16 bases. Germline trimming cut 6 bases from V and 7 bases from J; bases unmatched to any gene: 8. Per the germline V gene, CDR1 is LNHDA and CDR2 is SQIVND (reference sequence). CDR3 length: 17 residues.

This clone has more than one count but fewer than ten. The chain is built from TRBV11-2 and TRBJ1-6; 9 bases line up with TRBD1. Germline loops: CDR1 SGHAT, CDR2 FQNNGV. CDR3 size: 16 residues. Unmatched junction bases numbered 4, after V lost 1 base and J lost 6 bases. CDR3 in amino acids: CASSLAGQGRNSPLHF. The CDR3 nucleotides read TGTGCCAGCAGCTTAGCGGGACAGGGTCGTAATTCACCCCTCCACTTT.

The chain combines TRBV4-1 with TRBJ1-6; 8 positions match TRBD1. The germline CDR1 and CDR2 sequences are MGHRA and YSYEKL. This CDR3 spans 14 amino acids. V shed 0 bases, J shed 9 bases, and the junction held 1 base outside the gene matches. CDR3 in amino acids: CASSQDGQGSPLHF. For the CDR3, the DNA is TGCGCCAGCAGCCAAGACGGACAGGGTTCACCCCTCCACTTT.

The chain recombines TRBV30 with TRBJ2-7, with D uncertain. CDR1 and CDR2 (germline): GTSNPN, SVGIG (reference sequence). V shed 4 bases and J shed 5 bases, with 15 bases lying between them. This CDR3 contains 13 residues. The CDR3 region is CAWKVWLRNEQYF. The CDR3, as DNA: TGTGCCTGGAAGGTGTGGCTGAGGAACGAGCAGTACTTC.

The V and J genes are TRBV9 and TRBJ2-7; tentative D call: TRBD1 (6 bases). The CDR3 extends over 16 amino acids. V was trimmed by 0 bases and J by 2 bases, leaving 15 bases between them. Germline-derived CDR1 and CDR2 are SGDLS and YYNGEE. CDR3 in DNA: TGTGCCAGCAGCGTAGTTCCCGACAGGCCTGCCTACGAGCAGTACTTC. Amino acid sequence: CASSVVPDRPAYEQYF.

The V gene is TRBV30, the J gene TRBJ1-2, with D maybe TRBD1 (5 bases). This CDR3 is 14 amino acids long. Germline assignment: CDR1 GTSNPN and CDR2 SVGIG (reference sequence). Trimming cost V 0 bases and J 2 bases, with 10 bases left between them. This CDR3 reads CAWSVYGGNYGYTF. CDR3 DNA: TGTGCCTGGAGTGTATATGGGGGGAACTATGGCTACACCTTC.

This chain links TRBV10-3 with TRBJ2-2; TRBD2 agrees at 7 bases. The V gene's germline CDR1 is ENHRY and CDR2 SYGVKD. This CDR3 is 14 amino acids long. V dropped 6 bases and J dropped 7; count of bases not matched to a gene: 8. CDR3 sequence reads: CAIRKAGEVGELFF. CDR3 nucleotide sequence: TGTGCCATCAGAAAGGCGGGAGAGGTCGGGGAGCTGTTTTTT.

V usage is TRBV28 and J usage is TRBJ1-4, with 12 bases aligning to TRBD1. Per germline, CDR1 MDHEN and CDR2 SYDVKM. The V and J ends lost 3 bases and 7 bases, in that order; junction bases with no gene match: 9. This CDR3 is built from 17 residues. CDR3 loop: CASSFMGDRGLIEKLFF. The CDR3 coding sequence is TGTGCCAGCAGTTTTATGGGGGACAGGGGGCTGATTGAAAAACTGTTTTTT.

The CDR3 region has the DNA TGTGCCAGTAGTATGAGTAGCATGGATGAGCAGTTCTTC. Translation: CASSMSSMDEQFF. The chain joins TRBV19 to TRBJ2-1; D remains ambiguous. The V gene lost 3 bases and the J gene lost 8 bases, with 11 bases spanning the gap. The CDR3 spans 13 residues. Germline CDR1 is LNHDA and CDR2 is SQIVND (reference sequence).

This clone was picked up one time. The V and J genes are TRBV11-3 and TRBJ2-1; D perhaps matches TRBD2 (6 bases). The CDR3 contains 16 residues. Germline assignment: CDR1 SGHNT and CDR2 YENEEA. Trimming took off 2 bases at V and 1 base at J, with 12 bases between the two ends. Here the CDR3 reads CASSLTRTTSYNEQFF. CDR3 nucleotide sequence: TGTGCCAGCAGCTTAACAAGGACTACTTCCTACAATGAGCAGTTCTTC.

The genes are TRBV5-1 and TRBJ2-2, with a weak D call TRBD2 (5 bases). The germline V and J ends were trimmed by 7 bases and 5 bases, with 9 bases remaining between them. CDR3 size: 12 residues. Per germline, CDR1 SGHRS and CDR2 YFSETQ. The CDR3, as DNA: TGCGCCAGCGGGAGTTTTACCGGGGAGCTGTTTTTT. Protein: CASGSFTGELFF. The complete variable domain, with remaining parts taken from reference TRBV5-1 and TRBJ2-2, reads KAGVTQTPRYLIKTRGQQVTLSCSPISGHRSVSWYQQTPGQGLQFLFEYFSETQRNKGNFPGRFSGRQFSNSRSEMNVSTLELGDSALYLCASGSFTGELFFGEGSRLTVL.

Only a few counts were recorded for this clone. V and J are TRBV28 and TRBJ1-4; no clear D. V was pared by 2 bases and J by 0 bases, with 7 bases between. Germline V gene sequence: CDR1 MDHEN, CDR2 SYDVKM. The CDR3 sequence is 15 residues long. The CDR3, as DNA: TGTGCCAGCAGTTTAAGCTCCCCAACTAATGAAAAACTGTTTTTT. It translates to CASSLSSPTNEKLFF. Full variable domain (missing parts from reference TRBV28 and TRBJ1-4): DVKVTQSSRYLVKRTGEKVFLECVQDMDHENMFWYRQDPGLGLRLIYFSYDVKMKEKGDIPEGYSVSREKKERFSLILESASTNQTSMYLCASSLSSPTNEKLFFGSGTQLSVL.

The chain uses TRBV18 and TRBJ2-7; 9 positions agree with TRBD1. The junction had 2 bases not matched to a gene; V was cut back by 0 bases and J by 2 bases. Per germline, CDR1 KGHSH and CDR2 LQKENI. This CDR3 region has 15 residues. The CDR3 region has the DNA TGTGCCAGCTCACCACCCCGGACAGGGGCCTACGAGCAGTACTTC. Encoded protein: CASSPPRTGAYEQYF.

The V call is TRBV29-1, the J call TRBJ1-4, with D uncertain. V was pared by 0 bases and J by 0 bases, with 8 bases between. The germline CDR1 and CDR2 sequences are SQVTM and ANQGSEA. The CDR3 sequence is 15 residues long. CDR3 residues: CSVEDPRATNEKLFF. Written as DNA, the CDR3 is TGCAGCGTTGAAGATCCGCGAGCAACTAATGAAAAACTGTTTTTT.

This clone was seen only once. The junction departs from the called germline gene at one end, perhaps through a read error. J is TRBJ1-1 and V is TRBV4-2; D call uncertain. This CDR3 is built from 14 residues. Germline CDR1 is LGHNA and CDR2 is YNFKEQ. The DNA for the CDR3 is TGTGCCAGCAGTCAAGCATATCAGGCGGGTGAAGCTTTCTTT. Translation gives CASSQAYQAGEAFF.

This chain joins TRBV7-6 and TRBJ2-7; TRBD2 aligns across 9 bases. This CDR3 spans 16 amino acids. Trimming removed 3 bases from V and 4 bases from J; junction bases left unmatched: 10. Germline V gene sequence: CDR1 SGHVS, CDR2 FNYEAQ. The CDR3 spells CASSLRLAELPYEQYF. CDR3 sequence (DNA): TGTGCCAGCAGCTTGAGACTAGCGGAGCTACCTTACGAGCAGTACTTC.

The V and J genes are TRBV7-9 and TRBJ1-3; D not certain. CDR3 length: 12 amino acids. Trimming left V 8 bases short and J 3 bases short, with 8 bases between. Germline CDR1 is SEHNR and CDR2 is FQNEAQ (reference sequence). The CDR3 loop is CASLRSGNTIYF. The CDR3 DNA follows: TGTGCCAGCTTGAGGAGTGGAAACACCATATATTTT.

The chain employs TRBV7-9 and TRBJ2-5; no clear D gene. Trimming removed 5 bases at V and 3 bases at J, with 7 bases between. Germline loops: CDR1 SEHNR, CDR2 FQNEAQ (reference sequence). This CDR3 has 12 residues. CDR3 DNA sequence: TGTGCCAGCAGCGTGTTAGAAGAGACCCAGTACTTC. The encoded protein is CASSVLEETQYF. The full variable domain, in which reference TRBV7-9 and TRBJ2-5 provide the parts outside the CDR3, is DTGVSQNPRHKITKRGQNVTFRCDPISEHNRLYWYRQTLGQGPEFLTYFQNEAQLEKSRLLSDRFSAERPKGSFSTLEIQRTEQGDSAMYLCASSVLEETQYFGPGTRLLVL.

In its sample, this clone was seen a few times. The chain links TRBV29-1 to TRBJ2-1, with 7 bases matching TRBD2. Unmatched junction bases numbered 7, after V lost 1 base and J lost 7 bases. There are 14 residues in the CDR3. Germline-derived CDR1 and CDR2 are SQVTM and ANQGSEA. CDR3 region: CSVEGGAGWNEQFF. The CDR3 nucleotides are TGCAGCGTTGAAGGCGGAGCGGGGTGGAATGAGCAGTTCTTC.

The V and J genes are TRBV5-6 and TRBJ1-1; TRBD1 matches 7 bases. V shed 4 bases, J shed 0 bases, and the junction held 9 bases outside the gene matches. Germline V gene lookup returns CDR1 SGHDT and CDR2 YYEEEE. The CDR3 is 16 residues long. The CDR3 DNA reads TGTGCCAGCAGCGTCCTACAGGGGAGAGTGAACACTGAAGCTTTCTTT. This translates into CASSVLQGRVNTEAFF. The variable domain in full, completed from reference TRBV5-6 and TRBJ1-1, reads DAGVTQSPTHLIKTRGQQVTLRCSPKSGHDTVSWYQQALGQGPQFIFQYYEEEERQRGNFPDRFSGHQFPNYSSELNVNALLLGDSALYLCASSVLQGRVNTEAFFGQGTRLTVV.

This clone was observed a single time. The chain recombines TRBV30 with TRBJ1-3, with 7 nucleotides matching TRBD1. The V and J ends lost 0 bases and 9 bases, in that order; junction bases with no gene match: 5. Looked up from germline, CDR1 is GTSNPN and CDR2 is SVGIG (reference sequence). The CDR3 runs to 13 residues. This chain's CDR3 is CAWSVGAGGTIYF. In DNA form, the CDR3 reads TGTGCCTGGAGTGTTGGGGCAGGGGGCACCATATATTTT.

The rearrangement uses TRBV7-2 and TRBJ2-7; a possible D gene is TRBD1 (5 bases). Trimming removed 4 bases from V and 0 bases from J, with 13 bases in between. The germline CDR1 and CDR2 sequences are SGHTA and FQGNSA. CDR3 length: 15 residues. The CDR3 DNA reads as TGTGCCAGCAGCTATGGCCAGGGCTACTCCTACGAGCAGTACTTC. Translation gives CASSYGQGYSYEQYF.